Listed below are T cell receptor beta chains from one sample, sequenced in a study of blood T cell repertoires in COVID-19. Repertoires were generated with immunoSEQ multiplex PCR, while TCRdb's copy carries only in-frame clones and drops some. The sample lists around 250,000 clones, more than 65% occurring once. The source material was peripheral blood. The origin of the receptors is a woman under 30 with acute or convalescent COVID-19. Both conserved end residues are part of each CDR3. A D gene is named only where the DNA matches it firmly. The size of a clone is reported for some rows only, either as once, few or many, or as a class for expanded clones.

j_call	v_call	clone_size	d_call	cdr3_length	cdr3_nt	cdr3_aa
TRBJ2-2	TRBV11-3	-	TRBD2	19	TGTGCCAGCAGCTCGCAGGGACTAGCGGGAGTCAAGGGCACCGGGGAGCTGTTTTTT	CASSSQGLAGVKGTGELFF
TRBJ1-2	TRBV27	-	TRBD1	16	TGTGCCAGCAGTTCAAATTACAGGGGACATGGCTATGGCTACACCTTC	CASSSNYRGHGYGYTF
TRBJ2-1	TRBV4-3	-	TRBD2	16	TGCGCCAGCAGCAAAGGACTAGCGGGAGTCTACAATGAGCAGTTCTTC	CASSKGLAGVYNEQFF
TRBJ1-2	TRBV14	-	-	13	TGTGCCAGCAGCCCGACACTTAACTATGGCTACACCTTC	CASSPTLNYGYTF
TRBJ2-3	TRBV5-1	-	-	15	TGCGCCAGCAGCCCGGTTAGTATAAGCACAGATACGCAGTATTTT	CASSPVSISTDTQYF
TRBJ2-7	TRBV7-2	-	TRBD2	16	TGTGCCACCAGCCCCAGACTAGCGGGAGGGCGGTACGAGCAGTACTTC	CATSPRLAGGRYEQYF
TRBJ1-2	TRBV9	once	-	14	TGTGCCAGCAGCGTCCTGGGGACACCTTATGGCTACACCTTC	CASSVLGTPYGYTF
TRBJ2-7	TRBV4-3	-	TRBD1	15	TGCGCCAGCAGCCACCACAGGGGTAGCTCCTACGAGCAGTACTTC	CASSHHRGSSYEQYF
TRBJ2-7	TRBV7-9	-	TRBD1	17	TGTGCCAGCAGCTTAGGTGGGAGTGGACAGGGGGCCTACGAGCAGTACTTC	CASSLGGSGQGAYEQYF
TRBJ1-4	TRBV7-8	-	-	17	TGTGCCAGCAGCCCCCGGACAAACCTGGGACTGGGGGAAAAACTGTTTTTT	CASSPRTNLGLGEKLFF
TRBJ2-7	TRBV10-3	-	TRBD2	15	TGTGCCATCAGTGCGGCTAGCGGAAGCTCCTACGAGCAGTACTTC	CAISAASGSSYEQYF
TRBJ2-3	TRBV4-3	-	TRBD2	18	TGCGCCAGCAGCCAAGCACTAGCGGGAGGGCTTCGGACAGATACGCAGTATTTT	CASSQALAGGLRTDTQYF
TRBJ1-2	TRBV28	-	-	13	TGTGCCAGCACCGTCGACAGGAACTATGGCTACACCTTC	CASTVDRNYGYTF
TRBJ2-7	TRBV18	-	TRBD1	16	TGTGCCAGCTCACACTCCTCGGGACAGGAAGGGTACGAGCAGTACTTC	CASSHSSGQEGYEQYF
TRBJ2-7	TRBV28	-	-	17	TGTGCCAGCAGTAGTATTCCAGGGATACAAGGGATCCTCGAGCAGTACTTC	CASSSIPGIQGILEQYF
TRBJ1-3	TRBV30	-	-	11	TGTGCCTGGAGTGTCGGGGGGACCATATATTTT	CAWSVGGTIYF
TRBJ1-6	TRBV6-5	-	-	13	TGTGCCAGCAGATTTGCTGAGAATTCACCCCTCCACTTT	CASRFAENSPLHF
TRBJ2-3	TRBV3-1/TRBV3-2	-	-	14	TGTGCCAGCAGTAGGTCCAGGGCCCCCCTATCGCAGTATTTT	CASSRSRAPLSQYF
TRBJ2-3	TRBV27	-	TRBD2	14	TGTGCCAGCAGTGGACTAGAGCCCACAGATACGCAGTATTTT	CASSGLEPTDTQYF
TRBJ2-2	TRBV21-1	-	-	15	TGTGCCAGCAGACACAGCGGGAGGGGGTCGGGGGAGCTGTTTTTT	CASRHSGRGSGELFF
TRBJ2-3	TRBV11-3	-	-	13	TGTGCCAGCGCCGCCTCTAATACAGATACGCAGTATTTT	CASAASNTDTQYF
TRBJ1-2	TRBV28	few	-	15	TGTGCCAGCAGTTTAGGCGTCGCGGCTAACTATGGCTACACCTTC	CASSLGVAANYGYTF
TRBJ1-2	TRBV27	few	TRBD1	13	TGTGCCAGCAGTCCGGGACAGAACTATGGCTACACCTTC	CASSPGQNYGYTF
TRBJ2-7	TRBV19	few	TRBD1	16	TGTGCCAGTAGTCCCACCGGGACAGGGGCTGCCTACGAGCAGTACTTC	CASSPTGTGAAYEQYF
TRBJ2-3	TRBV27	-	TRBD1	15	TGTGCCAGCAGTTCCACCGGGACAGCTACAGATACGCAGTATTTT	CASSSTGTATDTQYF
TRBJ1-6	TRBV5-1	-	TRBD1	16	TGCGCCAGCAGCTGGATCGGACAGGGGCTAGGGTCACCCCTCCACTTT	CASSWIGQGLGSPLHF
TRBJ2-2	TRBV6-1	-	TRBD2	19	TGTGCCAGCAGTGAACGGATCGCGGGGGCGGGAGGAAACACCGGGGAGCTGTTTTTT	CASSERIAGAGGNTGELFF
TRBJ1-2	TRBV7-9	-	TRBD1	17	TGTGCCAGCAGCCTCGGGACAGGGGGAGGCAGGGGCTATGGCTACACCTTC	CASSLGTGGGRGYGYTF
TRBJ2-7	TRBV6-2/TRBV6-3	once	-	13	TGTGCCAGCAGTTACACACCCTCCTACGAGCAGTACTTC	CASSYTPSYEQYF
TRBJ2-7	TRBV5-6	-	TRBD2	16	TGTGCCAGCAGCTTGGGGGGACTAGCGAACCCCTACGAGCAGTACTTC	CASSLGGLANPYEQYF
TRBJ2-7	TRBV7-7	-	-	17	TGTGCTAGCAGCTTGTGTTCGCGTAGTGGGAGCTCCTACGAGCAGTACTTC	CASSLCSRSGSSYEQYF
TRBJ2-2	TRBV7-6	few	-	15	TGTGCCAGCAGCTTAGGGGGAGGGGGCACCGGGGAGCTGTTTTTT	CASSLGGGGTGELFF
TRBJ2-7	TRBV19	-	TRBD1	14	TGTGCCAGTAGTACCAGGACAGGGTATACCGAGCAGTACTTC	CASSTRTGYTEQYF
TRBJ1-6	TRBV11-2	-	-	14	TGTGCCAGCAGCTTATGGACAGATAATTCACCCCTCCACTTT	CASSLWTDNSPLHF
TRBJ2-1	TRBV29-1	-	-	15	TGCAGCGTTGTAGGGACTTCTCATGAACCGAATGAGCAGTTCTTC	CSVVGTSHEPNEQFF
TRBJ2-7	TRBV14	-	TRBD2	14	TGTGCCAGCAGCCAAGCGGGAGGGAACTACGAGCAGTACTTC	CASSQAGGNYEQYF
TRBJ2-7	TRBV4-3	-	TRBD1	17	TGCGCCAGCAGCCAAGGTCTCTCGGCAGGGGGTTCGTACGAGCAGTACTTC	CASSQGLSAGGSYEQYF
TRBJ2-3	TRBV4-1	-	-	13	TGCGCCAGCAGCCAAGATAGTTCAGATACGCAGTATTTT	CASSQDSSDTQYF
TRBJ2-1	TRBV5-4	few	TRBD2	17	TGTGCCAGCAGCTTGGATGGAGCGGGAGGGGGATACAATGAGCAGTTCTTC	CASSLDGAGGGYNEQFF